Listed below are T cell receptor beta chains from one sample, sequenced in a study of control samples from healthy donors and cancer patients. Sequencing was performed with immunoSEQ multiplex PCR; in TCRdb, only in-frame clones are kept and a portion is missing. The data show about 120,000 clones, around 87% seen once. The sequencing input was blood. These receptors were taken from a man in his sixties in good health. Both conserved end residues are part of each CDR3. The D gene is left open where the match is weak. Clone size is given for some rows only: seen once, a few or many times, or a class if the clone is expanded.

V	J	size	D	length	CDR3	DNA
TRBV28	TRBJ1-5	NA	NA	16	CASSYSGREFFQPQHF	TGTGCCAGCAGTTATTCAGGGAGGGAATTCTTTCAGCCCCAGCATTTT
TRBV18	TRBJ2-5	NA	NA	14	CASSPLPGQETQYF	TGTGCCAGCTCACCTCTCCCGGGTCAAGAGACCCAGTACTTC
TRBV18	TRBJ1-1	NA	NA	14	CASSLSAGDTEAFF	TGTGCCAGCTCACTGTCAGCAGGGGACACTGAAGCTTTCTTT
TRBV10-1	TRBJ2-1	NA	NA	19	CASSRATYSAAGAYNEQFF	TGCGCCAGCTCCCGGGCCACTTATTCAGCGGCGGGGGCTTACAATGAGCAGTTCTTC
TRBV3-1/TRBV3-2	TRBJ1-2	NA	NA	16	CASSQDLEVFNYGYTF	TGTGCCAGCAGCCAAGATCTGGAGGTGTTTAACTATGGCTACACCTTC
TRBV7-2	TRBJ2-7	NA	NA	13	CASSLGAVYEQYF	TGTGCCAGCAGCTTGGGGGCGGTCTACGAGCAGTACTTC
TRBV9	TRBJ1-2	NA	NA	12	CASSASVSGYTF	TGTGCCAGCAGCGCCTCCGTGAGTGGCTACACCTTC
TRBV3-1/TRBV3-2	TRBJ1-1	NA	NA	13	CASSFNSNTEAFF	TGTGCCAGCAGCTTCAACAGTAACACTGAAGCTTTCTTT
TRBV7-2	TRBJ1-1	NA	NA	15	CASSPAFQGNTEAFF	TGTGCCAGCAGCCCTGCTTTCCAGGGAAACACTGAAGCTTTCTTT
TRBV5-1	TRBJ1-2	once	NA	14	CASSSLGGGRGYTF	TGCGCCAGCAGCTCCCTCGGGGGGGGGCGCGGCTACACCTTC
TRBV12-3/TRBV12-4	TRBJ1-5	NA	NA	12	CASSLDYQPQHF	TGTGCCAGCAGTTTAGACTACCAGCCCCAGCATTTT
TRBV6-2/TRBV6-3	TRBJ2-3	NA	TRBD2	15	CASSYPGAAGHTQYF	TGTGCCAGCAGTTACCCCGGGGCAGCGGGGCATACGCAGTATTTT
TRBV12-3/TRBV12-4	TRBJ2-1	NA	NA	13	CASSLKTGVEQFF	TGTGCCAGCAGTTTAAAGACCGGGGTTGAGCAGTTCTTC
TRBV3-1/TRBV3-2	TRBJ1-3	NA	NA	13	CASSRTSGNTIYF	TGTGCCAGCAGCCGGACCTCTGGAAACACCATATATTTT
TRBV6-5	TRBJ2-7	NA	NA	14	CASSYSGRGGEQYF	TGTGCCAGCAGTTACTCGGGCAGGGGTGGAGAGCAGTACTTC
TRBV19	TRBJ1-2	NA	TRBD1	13	CASNTNRGYGYTF	TGTGCCAGTAACACTAACAGGGGCTATGGCTACACCTTC
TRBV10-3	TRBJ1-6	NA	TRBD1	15	CATRQGPTDNSPLHF	TGTGCCACCAGACAGGGGCCCACCGATAATTCACCCCTCCACTTT
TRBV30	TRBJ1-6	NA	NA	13	CAWSGQGYLPLHF	TGTGCCTGGAGTGGACAAGGGTATTTACCCCTCCACTTT
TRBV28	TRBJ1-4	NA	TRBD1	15	CASSTTGGAKEKLFF	TGTGCCAGCAGCACTACAGGGGGCGCGAAGGAAAAACTGTTTTTT
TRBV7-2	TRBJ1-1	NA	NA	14	CASSPSQVNTEAFF	TGTGCCAGCAGCCCATCACAGGTGAACACTGAAGCTTTCTTT
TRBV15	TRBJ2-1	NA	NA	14	CATGQPTTGDEQFF	TGTGCCACCGGACAGCCCACAACCGGGGATGAGCAGTTCTTC
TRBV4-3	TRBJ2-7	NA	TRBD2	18	CASSQGTGLAGRSYEQYF	TGCGCCAGCAGCCAAGGGACAGGACTAGCGGGGCGGTCGTACGAGCAGTACTTC
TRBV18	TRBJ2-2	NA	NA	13	CASSPANTGELFF	TGTGCCAGCTCACCGGCCAACACCGGGGAGCTGTTTTTT